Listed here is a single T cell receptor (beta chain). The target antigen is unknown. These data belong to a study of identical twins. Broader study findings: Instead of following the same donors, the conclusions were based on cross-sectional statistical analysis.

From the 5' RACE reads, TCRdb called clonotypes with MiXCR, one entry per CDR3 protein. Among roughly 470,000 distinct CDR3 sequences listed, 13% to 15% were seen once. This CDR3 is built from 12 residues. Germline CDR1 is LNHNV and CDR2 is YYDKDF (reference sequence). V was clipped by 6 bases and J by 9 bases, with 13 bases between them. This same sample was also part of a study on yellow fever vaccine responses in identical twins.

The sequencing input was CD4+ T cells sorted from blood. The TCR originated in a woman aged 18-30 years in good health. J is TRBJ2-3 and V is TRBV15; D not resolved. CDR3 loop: CATSSAEGTQYF. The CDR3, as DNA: TGTGCCACCAGTTCGGCTGAAGGGACGCAGTATTTT.